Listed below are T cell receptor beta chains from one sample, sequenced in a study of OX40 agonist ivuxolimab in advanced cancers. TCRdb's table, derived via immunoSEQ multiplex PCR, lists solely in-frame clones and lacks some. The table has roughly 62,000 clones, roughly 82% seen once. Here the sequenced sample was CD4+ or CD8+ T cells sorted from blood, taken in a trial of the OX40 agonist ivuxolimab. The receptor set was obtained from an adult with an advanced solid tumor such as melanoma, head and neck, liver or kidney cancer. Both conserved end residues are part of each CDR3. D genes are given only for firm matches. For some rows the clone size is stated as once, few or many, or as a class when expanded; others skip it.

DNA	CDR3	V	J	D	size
TGTGCCAGCTCACCACTAGAAAGAACAGGGTCGGGCTACACCTTC	CASSPLERTGSGYTF	TRBV18	TRBJ1-2	.	.
TGTGCCAGCAGCTACCCGGGGGAAGAGACCCAGTACTTC	CASSYPGEETQYF	TRBV11-2	TRBJ2-5	.	.
TGCGCCAGCAGCCAAGAGGCCGGTGGATGGAATCAGCCCCAGCATTTT	CASSQEAGGWNQPQHF	TRBV4-1	TRBJ1-5	.	.
TGTGCCAGCAGCAGCAGGACAGCGCTTACCGGGGAGCTGTTTTTT	CASSSRTALTGELFF	TRBV7-2	TRBJ2-2	.	.
TGTGCCAGTATTTCTCGACAGGGGGGGAAGACTGAAGCTTTCTTT	CASISRQGGKTEAFF	TRBV19	TRBJ1-1	TRBD1	few
TGTGCCAGCAGTGGTAGCACAGATACGCAGTATTTT	CASSGSTDTQYF	TRBV27	TRBJ2-3	.	.
TGTGCCAGCAGCCGGACGCTTGGCTACACCTTC	CASSRTLGYTF	TRBV13	TRBJ1-2	.	.
TGCGCCAGCAGCCAAGAAAGTCACACCTGGGGTAGTAATAATTCACCCCTCCACTTT	CASSQESHTWGSNNSPLHF	TRBV4-3	TRBJ1-6	.	.
TGCGCCAGCGAAGACGGCCGCACAGATACGCAGTATTTT	CASEDGRTDTQYF	TRBV5-1	TRBJ2-3	.	few
TGTGCCACCAGCAGAGATTTTAACAGGGCGGGTTCTGCAGATACGCAGTATTTT	CATSRDFNRAGSADTQYF	TRBV15	TRBJ2-3	.	.
TGTGCCAGCAGCGGGGGACTCACCGTCGGGGAGACCCAGTACTTC	CASSGGLTVGETQYF	TRBV9	TRBJ2-5	.	.
TGTGCCAGTAGTATAGGACGAGCGGATACGCAGTATTTT	CASSIGRADTQYF	TRBV19	TRBJ2-3	.	.